In this sample, the clone carrying this TCR beta chain turned up many times. Its specificity is not known. Noted time point: patch test 2, 6 weeks after DPC sensitization. Treatment described: therapeutic diphenylcyclopropenone sensitization with weekly scalp DPC. V was clipped by 4 bases and J by 0 bases; unmatched bases: 5. CDR1 is SGHRS and CDR2 is YFSETQ in the germline V gene. CDR3 length: 16 amino acids. MiXCR, applied by TCRdb to the RACE reads, yields one record per CDR3 protein. The sample comprises 96,000 or so distinct CDR3 sequences, around 9.3% of which are singletons, and just over 2% rests with the top ten. The data derive from a study of human T cells and chemical hapten exposure. For the study at large: Per-sample TCR yields varied mainly from small pooled library volume differences.

Study-level results: TCRs exceeding a frequency of 1 in 1000 stayed unchanged under DPC sensitization.

The TCR was taken from a woman aged 40 to 49 with alopecia areata. Some clones in this sample may be carry-over from other donors' samples. The source was whole blood, collected in connection with sensitization to the hapten diphenylcyclopropenone (DPC). The chain recombines TRBV5-1 with TRBJ1-4; 8 bases are a match to TRBD1. In nucleotides, the CDR3 is TGCGCCAGCAGCCAGACAGGGGTTGCAACTAATGAAAAACTGTTTTTT. It specifies CASSQTGVATNEKLFF.